The subject of this entry is one T cell receptor beta chain. Its target is not known. TCRdb keeps only in-frame clones here, not all; method: immunoSEQ multiplex PCR. The data show approximately 1,800 clones, with roughly 86% seen just once and roughly an eighth held by the top ten. This sample was included in a study of chemoradiotherapy in HPV16-positive cancers. Study results and limitations: For HPV16-positive patients, expanding HPV-responsive T cells associated with longer recurrence-free survival.

The origin of this receptor is a human donor with HPV-associated anogenital cancer. This material consisted of tumor tissue, taken from a patient who underwent chemoradiotherapy.

Here the CDR3 reads CASSPGGTDLVYGYTF. CDR3 in DNA: TGCGCCAGCAGCCCTGGAGGGACGGATCTAGTCTATGGCTACACCTTC. The chain carries TRBV5-1 and TRBJ1-2; D possibly corresponds to TRBD1 (5 bases). Trimming took 4 bases from V and 4 from J, leaving 20 bases between them. The V gene's germline CDR1 is SGHRS and CDR2 YFSETQ. The CDR3 sequence is 16 residues long. The complete variable domain, with remaining parts taken from reference TRBV5-1 and TRBJ1-2, reads KAGVTQTPRYLIKTRGQQVTLSCSPISGHRSVSWYQQTPGQGLQFLFEYFSETQRNKGNFPGRFSGRQFSNSRSEMNVSTLELGDSALYLCASSPGGTDLVYGYTFGSGTRLTVV.